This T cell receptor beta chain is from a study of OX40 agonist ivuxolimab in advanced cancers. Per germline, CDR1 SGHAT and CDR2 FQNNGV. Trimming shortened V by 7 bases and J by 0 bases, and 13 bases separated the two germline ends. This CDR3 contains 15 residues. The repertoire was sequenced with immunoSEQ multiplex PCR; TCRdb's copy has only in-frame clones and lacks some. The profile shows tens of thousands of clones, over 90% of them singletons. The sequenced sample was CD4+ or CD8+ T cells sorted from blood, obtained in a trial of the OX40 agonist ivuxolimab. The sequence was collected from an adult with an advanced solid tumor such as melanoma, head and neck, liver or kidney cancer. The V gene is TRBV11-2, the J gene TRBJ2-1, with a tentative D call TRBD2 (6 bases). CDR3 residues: CASNQGLSSYNEQFF. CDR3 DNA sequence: TGTGCCAGCAACCAGGGACTCTCCTCCTACAATGAGCAGTTCTTC.